The source of this T cell receptor beta chain is a study of T cell repertoires in cytomegalovirus infection. As for the study in general: Through public TCR beta signatures, both CMV infection and matching HLA type were indicated.

This clonotype was observed at least ten times. MiXCR, applied by TCRdb to the reads, yields one record per CDR3 protein. In the table there are about 310,000 distinct CDR3 sequences, around a sixth of which are singletons. The CDR3 is 15 amino acids. The germline CDR1 and CDR2 sequences are LNHDA and SQIVND (reference sequence). Trimming pared 3 bases from V and 4 bases from J, leaving 15 bases between. The clonotype was recovered from a human donor in good health (CMV status not recorded). Some clones in this sample may be carry-over from other donors' samples. The source material was PBMCs. The V and J genes are TRBV19 and TRBJ1-2; D remains unclear. The CDR3 DNA is TGTGCCAGTAGTATCCTTGGGAGGCTATCCTATGGCTACACCTTC. Amino acid sequence: CASSILGRLSYGYTF.